The rows below give T cell receptor beta chains drawn from one sample of a study of blood T cell repertoires in COVID-19. Clones were read by immunoSEQ multiplex PCR, and TCRdb kept only the in-frame ones, dropping some. The sample includes some 290,000 clones, 90% seen only once; the top ten take about 1%. What was sequenced was peripheral blood. Source of these receptors: a middle-aged woman with COVID-19, enrolled during active disease. CDR3s include the opening cysteine and the closing phenylalanine or tryptophan. D genes are given only for firm matches. Clone sizes are given selectively: once, few, many, or a class where the clone is expanded.

v_call	j_call	d_call	clone_size	cdr3_aa	cdr3_nt
TRBV28	TRBJ2-7	TRBD1	-	CASSPHRDRDYEQYF	TGTGCCAGCAGTCCCCATCGGGACAGGGACTACGAGCAGTACTTC
TRBV6-5	TRBJ1-5	-	few	CASSPTIFQPQHF	TGTGCCAGCAGTCCCACAATTTTTCAGCCCCAGCATTTT
TRBV10-3	TRBJ2-2	-	once	CAISERGTENTGELFF	TGTGCCATCAGTGAGCGGGGGACAGAAAACACCGGGGAGCTGTTTTTT
TRBV27	TRBJ1-2	TRBD1	-	CASSLLARQGLSGYTF	TGTGCCAGCAGCCTTCTCGCTCGACAGGGGCTGAGTGGCTACACCTTC
TRBV5-5	TRBJ2-7	-	-	CASSLEGRGSHEQYF	TGTGCCAGCAGCTTGGAGGGCAGGGGATCCCACGAGCAGTACTTC
TRBV2	TRBJ2-5	TRBD2	-	CASTSRNPLAGVKETQYF	TGTGCCAGCACCTCCCGGAACCCACTAGCGGGGGTGAAAGAGACCCAGTACTTC
TRBV5-6	TRBJ1-1	-	-	CASSSTWIAGPNTEAFF	TGTGCCAGCAGCTCCACTTGGATCGCAGGGCCGAACACTGAAGCTTTCTTT
TRBV7-9	TRBJ2-7	TRBD2	-	CASSERLAGEQYF	TGTGCCAGCAGCGAAAGACTAGCCGGCGAGCAGTACTTC
TRBV5-1	TRBJ2-1	TRBD1	-	CASSLTTGGWGYNEQFF	TGCGCCAGCAGCTTGACCACAGGGGGATGGGGCTACAATGAGCAGTTCTTC
TRBV4-1	TRBJ1-2	-	-	CASSQEERGSYGYTF	TGCGCCAGCAGCCAAGAAGAAAGGGGGTCCTATGGCTACACCTTC
TRBV12-5	TRBJ2-7	-	-	CASGPPGDIEGRYF	TGTGCTAGTGGCCCACCAGGGGACATCGAGGGTCGGTACTTC